These 13 T cell receptor beta chains were sequenced from one sample in a study of blood T cell repertoires in COVID-19. Using immunoSEQ multiplex PCR, the repertoire was profiled, and TCRdb retains in-frame clones only, with some absent. The data hold roughly 200,000 clones, with around 86% observed a single time. Sequences were obtained from peripheral blood. These receptors were collected from an elderly man with acute or convalescent COVID-19.

This clone has a single count. The chain combines TRBV18 with TRBJ2-3; 10 positions agree with TRBD2. This CDR3 has 17 residues. Trimming at V came to 6 bases and at J to 1 base, leaving 10 bases not matched to a gene. CDR1 is KGHSH, CDR2 LQKENI, per germline. CDR3 coding DNA: TGTGCCAGCTCCCCCCCCGCTCTAGCGGGAGGCACAGATACGCAGTATTTT. Its translation: CASSPPALAGGTDTQYF.

This clone was picked up a small number of times. The chain recombines TRBV11-2 with TRBJ2-2; 9 nucleotides agree with TRBD2. This CDR3 region has 15 residues. Unmatched junction bases numbered 2, after V lost 3 bases and J lost 3 bases. Germline V lookup: CDR1 SGHAT, CDR2 FQNNGV. CDR3 DNA sequence: TGTGCCAGCAGCTTGACTAGCGGCCACACCGGGGAGCTGTTTTTT. This translates into CASSLTSGHTGELFF. Filled out from reference TRBV11-2 and TRBJ2-2, the complete variable domain reads EAGVAQSPRYKIIEKRQSVAFWCNPISGHATLYWYQQILGQGPKLLIQFQNNGVVDDSQLPKDRFSAERLKGVDSTLKIQPAKLEDSAVYLCASSLTSGHTGELFFGEGSRLTVL.

This clone was seen only once. V usage is TRBV3-1 (or the pseudogene TRBV3-2) and J usage is TRBJ1-1; no clear D. The CDR3 totals 15 residues. CDR1 and CDR2 from the germline V gene are LGHDT and YNNKEL (reference sequence). With 1 base removed from V and 5 bases from J, the gap between germline ends came to 14 bases. Here the CDR3 reads CASSQGRAGRTEAFF. CDR3 DNA sequence: TGTGCCAGCAGCCAAGGGCGGGCCGGAAGAACTGAAGCTTTCTTT.

The chain links TRBV29-1 to TRBJ2-1, with D maybe TRBD1 (5 bases). Germline V gene sequence: CDR1 SQVTM, CDR2 ANQGSEA. The V end was cut by 5 bases, the J end by 10 bases, with 12 bases between. The CDR3 has 11 residues. This CDR3 reads CSVIETEEQFF. The CDR3 DNA reads as TGCAGCGTTATCGAGACAGAAGAGCAGTTCTTC.

The J gene is TRBJ2-5, the V gene TRBV4-1; the D gene is possibly TRBD1 (6 bases). Trimming took 2 bases from V and 5 from J, leaving 15 bases between them. CDR1 and CDR2 (germline): MGHRA, YSYEKL. The CDR3 length is 15 residues. The CDR3 DNA reads as TGCGCCAGCAGCCAAACTGGGGGCGCACGGGAGACCCAGTACTTC. It translates to CASSQTGGARETQYF.

The CDR3 protein is CASSPGGGPAGELFF. The CDR3 DNA is TGTGCCAGCTCACCCGGCGGGGGCCCGGCCGGGGAGCTGTTTTTT. The chain joins TRBV18 to TRBJ2-2, with TRBD2 as a possible D gene (7 bases). Germline values: CDR1 KGHSH, CDR2 LQKENI. There are 15 residues in the CDR3. Trimming took off 3 bases at V and 6 bases at J, with 14 bases between the two ends.

The chain carries TRBV9 and TRBJ1-4, with TRBD1 as a possible D gene (5 bases). Germline V gene lookup returns CDR1 SGDLS and CDR2 YYNGEE. The CDR3 runs to 17 residues. V gave up 0 bases and J gave up 8 bases, with 20 bases separating them. The DNA for the CDR3 is TGTGCCAGCAGCGTAGACGGAACTATCAGGGTTCAGGAAAAACTGTTTTTT. Translated, it gives CASSVDGTIRVQEKLFF.

The V and J genes are TRBV7-2 and TRBJ1-2; TRBD1 agrees at 7 bases. Unmatched junction bases numbered 7, after V lost 4 bases and J lost 5 bases. The CDR3 loop spans 14 amino acids. Germline CDR1 reads SGHTA; CDR2 reads FQGNSA. The chain's CDR3 is CASSSGTESYGYTF. The CDR3 nucleotides are TGTGCCAGCAGCTCCGGGACAGAATCTTATGGCTACACCTTC.

The chain is built from TRBV11-3 and TRBJ2-5, with 8 bases aligning to TRBD2. The CDR3 runs to 18 residues. Germline assignment: CDR1 SGHNT and CDR2 YENEEA. The junction had 12 bases not matched to a gene; V was cut back by 0 bases and J by 3 bases. This CDR3 reads CASSLDLRLAGSKETQYF. CDR3 sequence (DNA): TGTGCCAGCAGCTTAGATCTGCGGCTAGCGGGTTCTAAAGAGACCCAGTACTTC.

The V gene is TRBV30, the J gene TRBJ2-1; 9 bases fit TRBD2. The CDR3 spans 12 residues. The germline V gene has CDR1 GTSNPN and CDR2 SVGIG (reference sequence). J gave up 10 bases and V 5 bases, and 6 bases lay outside the gene matches. In DNA form, the CDR3 reads TGTGCCTGGTGGGGACTAGCAGGCGAGCAGTTCTTC. The encoded protein is CAWWGLAGEQFF. The full variable domain, its missing parts supplied by reference TRBV30 and TRBJ2-1, is SQTIHQWPATLVQPVGSPLSLECTVEGTSNPNLYWYRQAAGRGLQLLFYSVGIGQISSEVPQNLSASRPQDRQFILSSKKLLLSDSGFYLCAWWGLAGEQFFGPGTRLTVL.

The chain is built from TRBV7-3 and TRBJ1-5; D might be TRBD1 (6 bases). The CDR3 loop spans 13 amino acids. Trimming took off 3 bases at V and 4 bases at J, with 7 bases between the two ends. Germline assignment: CDR1 SGHTA and CDR2 FQGTGA. The CDR3 DNA reads as TGTGCCAGCAGCTTGGGGGCAAATCAGCCCCAGCATTTT. Amino acids: CASSLGANQPQHF.

The rearrangement links TRBV4-1 to TRBJ1-6; 8 nucleotides line up with TRBD1. Germline-derived CDR1 and CDR2 are MGHRA and YSYEKL. Losses at the gene ends were 0 bases for V and 11 bases for J; bases not matched to a gene: 6. The length of the CDR3 is 15 residues. CDR3 DNA sequence: TGCGCCAGCAGCCAAGACGGACAGGGAGGGGCACCCCTCCACTTT. Its translation: CASSQDGQGGAPLHF.

In its sample, this clone was seen a few times. The chain joins TRBV29-1 to TRBJ2-2, with 7 bases aligning to TRBD1. This CDR3 spans 12 amino acids. Germline V lookup: CDR1 SQVTM, CDR2 ANQGSEA. The J segment lost 4 bases and the V segment lost 7 bases, leaving 3 bases of the junction unmatched. The CDR3 nucleotides read TGCAGCGCGGGACAGCCCACCGGGGAGCTGTTTTTT. This sequence encodes CSAGQPTGELFF.